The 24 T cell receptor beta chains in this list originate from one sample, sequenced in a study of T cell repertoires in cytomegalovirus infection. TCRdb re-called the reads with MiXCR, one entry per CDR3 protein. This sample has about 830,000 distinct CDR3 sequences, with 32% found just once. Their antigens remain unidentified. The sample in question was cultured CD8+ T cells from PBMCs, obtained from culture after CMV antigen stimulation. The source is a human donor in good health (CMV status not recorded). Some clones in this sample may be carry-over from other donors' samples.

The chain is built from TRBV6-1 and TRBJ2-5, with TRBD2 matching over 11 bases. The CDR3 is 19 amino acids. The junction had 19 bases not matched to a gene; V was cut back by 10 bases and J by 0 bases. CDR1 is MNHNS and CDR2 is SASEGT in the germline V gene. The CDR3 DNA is TGTGCCACCCCCCCCACGCTAGCGGGGGGCCAACTGTACCAAGAGACCCAGTACTTC. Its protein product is CATPPTLAGGQLYQETQYF.

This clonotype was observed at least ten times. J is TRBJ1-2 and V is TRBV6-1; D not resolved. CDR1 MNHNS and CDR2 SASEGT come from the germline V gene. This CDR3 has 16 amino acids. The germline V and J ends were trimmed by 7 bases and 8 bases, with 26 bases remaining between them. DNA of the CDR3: TGTGCCAGCACCCTCCACTCCTCGGGCCTATCGGGCGGCTACACCTTC. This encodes CASTLHSSGLSGGYTF.

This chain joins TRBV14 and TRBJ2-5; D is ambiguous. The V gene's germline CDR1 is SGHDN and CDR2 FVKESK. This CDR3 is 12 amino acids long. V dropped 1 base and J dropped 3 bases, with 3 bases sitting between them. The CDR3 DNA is TGTGCCAGCAGCCAAGGCAAAGAGACCCAGTACTTC. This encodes CASSQGKETQYF.

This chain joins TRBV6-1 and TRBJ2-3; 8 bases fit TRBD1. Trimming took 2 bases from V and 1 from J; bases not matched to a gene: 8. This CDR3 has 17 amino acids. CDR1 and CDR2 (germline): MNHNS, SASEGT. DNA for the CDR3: TGTGCCAGCAGTGAACGTCCAGGGGGCGTGGGCACAGATACGCAGTATTTT. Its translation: CASSERPGGVGTDTQYF.

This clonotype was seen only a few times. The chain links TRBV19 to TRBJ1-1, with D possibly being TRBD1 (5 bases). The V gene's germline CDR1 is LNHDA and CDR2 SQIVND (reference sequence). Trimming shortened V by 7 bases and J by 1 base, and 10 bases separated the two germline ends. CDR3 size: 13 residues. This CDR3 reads CASTNGGNTEAFF. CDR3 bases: TGTGCCAGTACCAATGGGGGGAACACTGAAGCTTTCTTT.

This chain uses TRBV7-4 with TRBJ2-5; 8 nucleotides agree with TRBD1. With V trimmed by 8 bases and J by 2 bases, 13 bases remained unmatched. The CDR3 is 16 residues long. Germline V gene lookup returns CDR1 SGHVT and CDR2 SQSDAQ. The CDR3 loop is CASGPVRGQEQETQYF. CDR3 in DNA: TGTGCCAGCGGCCCTGTTAGGGGACAGGAGCAAGAGACCCAGTACTTC.

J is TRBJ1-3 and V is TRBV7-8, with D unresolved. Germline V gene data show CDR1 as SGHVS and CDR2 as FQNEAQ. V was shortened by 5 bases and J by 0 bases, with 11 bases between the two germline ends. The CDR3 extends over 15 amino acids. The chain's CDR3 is CASSQDGNSGNTIYF. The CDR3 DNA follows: TGTGCCAGCAGCCAGGACGGAAACTCTGGAAACACCATATATTTT.

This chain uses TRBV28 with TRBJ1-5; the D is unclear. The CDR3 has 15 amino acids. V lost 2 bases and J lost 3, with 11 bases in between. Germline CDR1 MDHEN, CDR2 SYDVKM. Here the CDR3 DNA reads TGTGCCAGCAGTTTACCTCCGGGCCACAATCAGCCCCAGCATTTT. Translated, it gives CASSLPPGHNQPQHF. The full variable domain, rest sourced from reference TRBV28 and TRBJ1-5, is DVKVTQSSRYLVKRTGEKVFLECVQDMDHENMFWYRQDPGLGLRLIYFSYDVKMKEKGDIPEGYSVSREKKERFSLILESASTNQTSMYLCASSLPPGHNQPQHFGDGTRLSIL.

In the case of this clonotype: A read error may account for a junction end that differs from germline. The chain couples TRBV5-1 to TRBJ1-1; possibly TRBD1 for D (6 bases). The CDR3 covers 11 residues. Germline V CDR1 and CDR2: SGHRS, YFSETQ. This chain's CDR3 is CASHRGAEAFF. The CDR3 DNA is TGCGCCAGTCATCGGGGGGCTGAGGCTTTCTTT.

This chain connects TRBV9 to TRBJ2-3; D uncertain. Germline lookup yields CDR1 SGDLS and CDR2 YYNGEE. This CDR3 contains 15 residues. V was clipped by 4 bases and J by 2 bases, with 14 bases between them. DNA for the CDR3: TGTGCCAGCAGCCCCCAAGGACGGCCCACAGATACGCAGTATTTT. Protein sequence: CASSPQGRPTDTQYF.

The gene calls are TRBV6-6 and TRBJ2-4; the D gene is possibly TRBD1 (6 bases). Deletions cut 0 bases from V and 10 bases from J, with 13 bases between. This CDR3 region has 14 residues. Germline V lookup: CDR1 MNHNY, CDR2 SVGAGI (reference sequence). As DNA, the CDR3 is TGTGCCAGCAGTTACTCGAGGGGGTCTGGTATTCAGTACTTC. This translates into CASSYSRGSGIQYF.

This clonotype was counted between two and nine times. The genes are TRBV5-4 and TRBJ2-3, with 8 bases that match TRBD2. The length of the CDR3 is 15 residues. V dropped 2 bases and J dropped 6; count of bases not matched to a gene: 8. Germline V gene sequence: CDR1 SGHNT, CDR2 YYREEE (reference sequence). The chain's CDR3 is CASSFAGGGYDTQYF. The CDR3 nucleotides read TGTGCCAGCAGCTTTGCGGGCGGGGGGTATGATACGCAGTATTTT.

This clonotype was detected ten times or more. The chain's CDR3 is CASSPAGSNQPQHF. DNA of the CDR3: TGTGCCAGCTCGCCAGCGGGGAGCAATCAGCCCCAGCATTTT. The gene calls are TRBV27 and TRBJ1-5; D call uncertain. Per the germline V gene, CDR1 is MNHEY and CDR2 is SMNVEV (reference sequence). V was cut by 8 bases and J by 1 base, with 12 bases left in between. The CDR3 covers 14 residues.

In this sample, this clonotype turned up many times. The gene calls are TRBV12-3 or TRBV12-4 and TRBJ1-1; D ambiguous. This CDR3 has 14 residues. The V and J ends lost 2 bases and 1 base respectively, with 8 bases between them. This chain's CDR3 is CASSLLPPNTEAFF. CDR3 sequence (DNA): TGTGCCAGCAGTTTATTACCCCCGAACACTGAAGCTTTCTTT.

CDR3 DNA sequence: TGTGCCATCAGTGAGCCCTGGACAGGCTACAACAATGAGCAGTTCTTC. As protein: CAISEPWTGYNNEQFF. The chain combines TRBV10-3 with TRBJ2-1; TRBD1 aligns across 7 bases. The V segment lost 2 bases and the J segment 5 bases; nucleotides outside the gene matches: 9. Germline CDR1 is ENHRY and CDR2 is SYGVKD. This CDR3 has 16 residues.

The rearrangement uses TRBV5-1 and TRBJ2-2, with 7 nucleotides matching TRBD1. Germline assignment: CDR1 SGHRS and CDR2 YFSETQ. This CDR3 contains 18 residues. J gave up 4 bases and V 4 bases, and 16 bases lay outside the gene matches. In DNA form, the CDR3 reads TGCGCCAGCAGCGACAGACCGACAGGGCTGCCGCCCACCGGGGAGCTGTTTTTT. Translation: CASSDRPTGLPPTGELFF.

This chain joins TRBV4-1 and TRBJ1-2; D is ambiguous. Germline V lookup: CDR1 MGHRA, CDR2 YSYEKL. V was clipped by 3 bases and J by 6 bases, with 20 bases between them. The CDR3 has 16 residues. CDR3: CASSHYDPASGDGYTF. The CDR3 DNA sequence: TGCGCCAGCAGCCACTACGATCCCGCTTCTGGGGATGGCTACACCTTC.

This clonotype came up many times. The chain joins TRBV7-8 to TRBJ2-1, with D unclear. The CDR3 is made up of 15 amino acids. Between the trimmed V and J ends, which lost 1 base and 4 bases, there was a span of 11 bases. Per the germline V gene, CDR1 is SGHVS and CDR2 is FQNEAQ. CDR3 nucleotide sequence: TGTGCCAGCAGCTTAGTAGGAGCTGAGTACAATGAGCAGTTCTTC. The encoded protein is CASSLVGAEYNEQFF.

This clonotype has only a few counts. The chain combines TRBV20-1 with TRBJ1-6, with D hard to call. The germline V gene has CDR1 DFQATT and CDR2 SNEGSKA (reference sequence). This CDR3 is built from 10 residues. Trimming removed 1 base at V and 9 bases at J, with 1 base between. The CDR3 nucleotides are TGCAGTGCTAGAGGTTCACCCCTCCACTTT. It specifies CSARGSPLHF.

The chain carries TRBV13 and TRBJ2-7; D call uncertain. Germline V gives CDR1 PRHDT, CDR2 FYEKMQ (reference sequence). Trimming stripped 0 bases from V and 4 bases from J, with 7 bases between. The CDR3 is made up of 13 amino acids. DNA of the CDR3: TGTGCCAGCAGCTTAGGCCTCCGATACGAGCAGTACTTC. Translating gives CASSLGLRYEQYF. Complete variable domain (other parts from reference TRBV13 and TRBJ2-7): AAGVIQSPRHLIKEKRETATLKCYPIPRHDTVYWYQQGPGQDPQFLISFYEKMQSDKGSIPDRFSAQQFSDYHSELNMSSLELGDSALYFCASSLGLRYEQYFGPGTRLTVT.

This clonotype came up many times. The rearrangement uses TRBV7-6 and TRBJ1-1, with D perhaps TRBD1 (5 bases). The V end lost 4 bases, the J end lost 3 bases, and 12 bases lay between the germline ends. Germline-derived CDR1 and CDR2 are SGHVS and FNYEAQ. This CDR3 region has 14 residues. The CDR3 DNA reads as TGTGCCAGCAGCTCGTTGGGGGGGGACACTGAAGCTTTCTTT. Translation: CASSSLGGDTEAFF.

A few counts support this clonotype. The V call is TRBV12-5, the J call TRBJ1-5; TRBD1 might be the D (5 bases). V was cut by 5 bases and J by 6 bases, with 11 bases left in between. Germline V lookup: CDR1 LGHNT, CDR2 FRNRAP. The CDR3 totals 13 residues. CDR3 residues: CASGGPGLQPQHF. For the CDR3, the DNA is TGTGCTAGTGGTGGGCCGGGACTTCAGCCCCAGCATTTT.

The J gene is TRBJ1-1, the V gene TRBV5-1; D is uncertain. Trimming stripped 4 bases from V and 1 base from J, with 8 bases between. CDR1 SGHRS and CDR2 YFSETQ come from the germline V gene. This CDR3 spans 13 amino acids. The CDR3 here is CASSEKPNTEAFF. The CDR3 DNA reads TGCGCCAGCAGCGAAAAACCGAACACTGAAGCTTTCTTT.

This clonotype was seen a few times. CDR3 sequence: CASSGQDLNTEAFF. The CDR3 bases are TGTGCCAGCAGCGGGCAGGACCTGAACACTGAAGCTTTCTTT. The genes are TRBV11-1 and TRBJ1-1; unclear D gene. V lost 5 bases to trimming and J lost 0 bases, with 10 bases between them. The CDR3 loop spans 14 amino acids. The germline V gene encodes CDR1 SGHAT and CDR2 FQDESV (reference sequence).